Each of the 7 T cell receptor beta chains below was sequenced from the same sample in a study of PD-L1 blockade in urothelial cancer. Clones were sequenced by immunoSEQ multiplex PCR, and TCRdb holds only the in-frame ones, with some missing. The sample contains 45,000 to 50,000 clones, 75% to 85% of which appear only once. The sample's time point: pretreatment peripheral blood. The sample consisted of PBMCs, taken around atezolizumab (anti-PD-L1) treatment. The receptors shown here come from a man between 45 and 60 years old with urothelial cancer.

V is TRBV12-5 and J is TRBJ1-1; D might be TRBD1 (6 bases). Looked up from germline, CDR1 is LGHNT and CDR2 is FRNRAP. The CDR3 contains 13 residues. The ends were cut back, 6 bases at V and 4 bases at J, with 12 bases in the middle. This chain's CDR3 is CASGEQGATEAFF. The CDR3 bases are TGTGCTAGTGGCGAACAGGGAGCCACTGAAGCTTTCTTT.

The CDR3 region is CASSQEVGGRSGNTIYF. In nucleotides, the CDR3 is TGCGCCAGCAGCCAAGAAGTGGGGGGGAGGTCTGGAAACACCATATATTTT. The J gene is TRBJ1-3, the V gene TRBV4-1; D perhaps matches TRBD1 (5 bases). The length of the CDR3 is 17 residues. V lost 0 bases, J lost 1 base, and 13 bases lay in between. Germline V lookup: CDR1 MGHRA, CDR2 YSYEKL.

The CDR3 reads CASGQEYEKLFF. DNA of the CDR3: TGTGCCAGCGGACAGGAATATGAAAAACTGTTTTTT. The chain uses TRBV28 and TRBJ1-4, with 7 positions matching TRBD1. The CDR3 has 12 amino acids. Germline values: CDR1 MDHEN, CDR2 SYDVKM. Unmatched junction bases numbered 3, after V lost 8 bases and J lost 6 bases.

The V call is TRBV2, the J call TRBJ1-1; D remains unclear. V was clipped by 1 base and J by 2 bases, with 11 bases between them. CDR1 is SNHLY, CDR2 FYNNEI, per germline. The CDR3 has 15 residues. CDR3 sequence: CASSEGSWINTEAFF. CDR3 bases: TGTGCCAGCAGTGAAGGTAGCTGGATAAACACTGAAGCTTTCTTT.

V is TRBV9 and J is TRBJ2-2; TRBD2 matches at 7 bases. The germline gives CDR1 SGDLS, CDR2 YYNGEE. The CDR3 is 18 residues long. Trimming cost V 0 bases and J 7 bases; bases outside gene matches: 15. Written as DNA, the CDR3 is TGTGCCAGCAGCGTAGAGTTCGGGGCGGGAGTAGGGGTCGGGGAGCTGTTTTTT. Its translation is CASSVEFGAGVGVGELFF. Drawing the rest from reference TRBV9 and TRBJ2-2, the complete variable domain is DSGVTQTPKHLITATGQRVTLRCSPRSGDLSVYWYQQSLDQGLQFLIQYYNGEERAKGNILERFSAQQFPDLHSELNLSSLELGDSALYFCASSVEFGAGVGVGELFFGEGSRLTVL.

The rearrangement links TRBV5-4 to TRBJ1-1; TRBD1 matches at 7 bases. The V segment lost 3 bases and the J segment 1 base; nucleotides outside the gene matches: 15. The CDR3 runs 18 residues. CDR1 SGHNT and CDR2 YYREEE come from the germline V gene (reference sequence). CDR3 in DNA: TGTGCCAGCAGCTACCAGACAGGGCGGGCCATACAGAACACTGAAGCTTTCTTT. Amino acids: CASSYQTGRAIQNTEAFF. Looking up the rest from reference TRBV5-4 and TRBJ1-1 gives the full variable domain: ETGVTQSPTHLIKTRGQQVTLRCSSQSGHNTVSWYQQALGQGPQFIFQYYREEENGRGNFPPRFSGLQFPNYSSELNVNALELDDSALYLCASSYQTGRAIQNTEAFFGQGTRLTVV.

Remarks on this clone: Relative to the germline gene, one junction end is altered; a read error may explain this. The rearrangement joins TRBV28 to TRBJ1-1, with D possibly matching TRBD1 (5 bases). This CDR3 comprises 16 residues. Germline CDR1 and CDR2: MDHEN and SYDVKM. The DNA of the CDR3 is TGTACCAGCATTCGATCGGGGGGGGTCATGAACACTGAAGCTTTCTTT. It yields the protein CTSIRSGGVMNTEAFF.